This T cell receptor beta chain was captured in a study of cytomegalovirus exposure and HLA in healthy donors (dated by TCRdb to about 2017). In the study overall: In an earlier analysis of fewer than 750 of the donors, under 300 Gb of sequence data and approximately 120 million unique TCR beta sequences from 180 million or so T cells were reported. An early release covering about 600 HLA-typed donors comprised approximately 290 gigabases of sequencing data and roughly 86 million unique TCR sequences. The genetic ancestry cluster associated with self-reported Caucasian donors included around four fifths of the 300 to 450 genotyped donors. The study aimed to test whether signatures of past pathogen exposure could be identified by cataloging public T cell receptors. The study used immunosequencing to profile the T cell repertoires of 600 to 850 subjects and linked those repertoires to cytomegalovirus serostatus. In addition to the first cohort of about 650 subjects, a separate validation cohort of 100 to 150 different subjects was used. To predict cytomegalovirus infection status, the study brought together high-throughput TCR immunosequencing, statistical association of individual TCRs with disease status, and machine learning. A later analysis re-analyzed previously published TCR beta repertoires from hundreds of donors and added high-resolution HLA genotyping to study TCR occurrence patterns. In the later analysis, no new phenotypic data were used to find candidate immune exposures; instead, reliance was placed on TCR beta sequences and their occurrence across donors. To decide whether each TCR beta V gene segment behaved as functional or pseudogenic, an earlier analysis of some 600 of the donors relied on high-throughput TCR beta sequencing. Donor age, sex, ethnicity and CMV serostatus were collected together with the repertoire data. A later genetic analysis used genome-wide SNP genotypes for about three fifths of the roughly 700 donors, treating that subset as a discovery cohort. All discovery cohort repertoires had been generated using a single sequencing platform. Both class I and class II loci were covered by HLA typing, at four-digit resolution. Typing coverage varied by locus: roughly 629-640 donors for A, B, C, DRB1 and DQB1; approximately 520 for DQA1; about 600 for DPA1; 450 to 480 for DPB1. Four or five DR-DQ haplotypes were handled as single units for association and clustering because linkage in the cohort was strong. Among 398 genotyped donors of the cohort, an average of roughly 230,000 unique TCR beta nucleotide sequences was sequenced per donor, of which 15% to 20% were non-productive. Overall results and qualifications from the work: When HLA alleles, especially DR and DQ, strongly co-occurred, TCR associations were difficult to assign to individual alleles. Compared with the roughly 670-donor mean, donors in an Asian-associated ancestry cluster had fewer N-insertions in productive TCRs, according to a later genetic analysis. Because HLA typing was unavailable for some donors at each locus, only the typed subset was used in association tests. Some IMGT-functional V segments, including TRBV6-2 and TRBV6-3, could not be told apart with the 87-base-pair reads, so those segments were excluded. In vitro tests confirmed that a few of the cytomegalovirus-associated TCR beta chains recognize cytomegalovirus antigens. A cluster of highly shared sequence variants was judged likely to be a technical artifact of the sequencing pipeline. The classifier was reported to diagnose cytomegalovirus status with high specificity and sensitivity in both the original and validation cohorts. Most TCR sequences were observed very rarely across donors, whereas some public TCRs were present in many individuals. In a later analysis, some 18,000 TCR beta sequences were associated with specific HLA alleles at a false discovery rate of 0.05. In a later analysis, most CMV-associated TCR beta chains were found to appear HLA-restricted, with HLA associations seemingly driven largely by CMV exposure. Only TCR beta chains were sequenced in this cohort, and the absence of alpha or paired-chain data limited detectable features. In a later genetic analysis, a missense DCLRE1C variant was associated with V-gene and J-gene trimming of TCR beta chains, and the association was replicated in an independent cohort. Correlated functional status among segregating V segments might be attributable to linkage disequilibrium, but an unknown experimental factor could not be ruled out. According to the authors, the approach could potentially be generalized to other disease states and immunological phenotypes. Because counts were too low, some 17 rarely observed V segments, including chromosome 9 orphons, were left out of the earlier analysis of approximately 500 of the donors. The study listed 164 TCR beta chains as associated with cytomegalovirus. In a later analysis, TCR association rates were found to vary across HLA loci, with the most associated TCRs seen for DRB1 alleles and the fewest for HLA-C alleles. According to a later analysis, parvovirus B19, influenza, CMV and Epstein-Barr virus appeared linked to several top co-occurrence clusters. The presence/absence analyses assumed that sequencing depth was roughly uniform across donors, and that assumption may not be true. A further reported finding was that TCR beta sequences accurately predicted the HLA-A and HLA-B alleles for most subjects in the first cohort. In a later analysis, HLA-associated TCR beta chains were found to be more clonally expanded and to have lower generation probabilities than equally common non-associated chains. In an earlier analysis of fewer than 700 of the donors, most TCR beta V segments appeared in productive rearrangements about 87% or about 30% of the time, broadly matching IMGT annotations. Immune exposure information for the cohort was limited to CMV serostatus.

The receptor library was made with the immunoSEQ multiplex PCR assay. For the multiplex PCR, a mixture combining 60 forward primers for TCR Vbeta segments and 13 reverse primers for TCR Jbeta segments was used. The CDR3 region of rearranged TCR beta genes was amplified from genomic DNA with a multiplex PCR assay. The amplified TCR beta libraries were sequenced on the Illumina HiSeq System as 87-base-pair reads. As for the original processing: A later analysis counted approximately 84 million unique TCR beta chains across the roughly 700 repertoires, and some 11 million of these chains were shared by at least two donors. Raw reads were error-corrected and collapsed into unique sequences with a nearest-neighbor algorithm that merged closely related sequences to remove PCR and sequencing errors. Alignment of CDR3 sequences to IMGT reference sequences was used to assign V, D and J gene segments. For a sequence to be retained, a match of at least six nucleotides was required to both a V gene segment and a J gene segment. A rearrangement counted as productive if the CDR3 had no stop codons and remained in frame with V and J, and every other rearrangement counted as non-productive. Following IMGT convention, CDR3 was defined as the stretch from the second conserved V-encoded cysteine to the conserved J-encoded phenylalanine. Sequences without an unambiguous match to a single V gene segment were excluded from the earlier analysis of approximately 560 of the donors. In an earlier analysis of almost 600 of the donors, a V segment was called functional when productive rearrangements were above 56.7%, and segregating when the standard deviation between donors exceeded 5%. A statistical classification framework was developed to diagnose cytomegalovirus status using the catalog of TCR beta chain sequences. In a later analysis, TCR nucleotide sequences were compared against IMGT/GENE-DB human TR gene sequences so that V and J genes could be assigned. A later analysis assigned CDR3 sequences and most-parsimonious VDJ recombination scenarios with the TCRdist pipeline. In a later analysis, each TCR beta chain was defined by its CDR3 amino acid sequence together with its V-gene family, and reads lacking a unique V-gene family were excluded. As a way to deal with suspected cross-contamination and a sequencing artifact, a later analysis dropped 450 to 600 nucleotide sequences that were highly shared and had low generation probability. In a later analysis, a clonal expansion index was calculated for each public chain from normalized within-repertoire ranks of inferred template counts. In a later analysis, generation probabilities were computed using a VDJ recombination model fitted to out-of-frame rearrangements, and the results were checked against IGoR. A later analysis scored TCR-TCR, TCR-HLA and TCR-CMV co-occurrence with hypergeometric tests, applying a repertoire-size bias correction to TCR pairs. False discovery rates were estimated in a later analysis by permuting HLA or CMV assignments 20 times. In a later analysis, co-occurring TCRs were grouped using DBSCAN, with TCRdist sequence similarity added in when clustering inside HLA-allele-positive subsets. Repertoires with fewer than 30,000 or more than 120,000 public chains were left out of co-occurrence clustering, as were roughly five repertoires with anomalous nucleotide sharing. Entries here come from immuneACCESS through TCRdb and include only in-frame sequences with V and J called. Some clones fail to appear in such tables; in the studies checked, an unresolved V gene covers under half of the shortfall, and the cause of the remainder is unknown. V, J and clone size are taken as reported in that table, and D and trimming were inferred from the DNA itself. A total of hundreds of thousands of clones appear in this sample, around 90% of them only once. Of the sample, 2% to 3% falls within the top ten clones.

Its CDR3 holds 15 amino acids, cysteine through phenylalanine. Kept here is only the CDR3 DNA, which spans 45 bases and is read in frame from base 1. Germline trimming amounts to 2 bases on V and 2 bases on J, with 3 as the count of junction bases outside the gene matches. The germline V gene (reference sequence) provides CDR1 SGHAT and CDR2 FQDESV. The cohort consisted of more than 650 healthy bone marrow donors. Cohort members were all nominally healthy when sampled, although unrecorded immune exposures were likely present. The donor tested CMV seronegative, placing the donor among the roughly 400 seronegative members of the cohort. A peripheral blood sample was collected from each donor, and TCR beta sequencing was performed on peripheral blood mononuclear cells. Genomic DNA was extracted from the blood cell samples with the Qiagen DNeasy Blood Extraction Kit. A remark on this clone: Its antigen remains unidentified. Base qualities are not at hand, and no much larger clone is one base apart.

Here the chain combines TRBV11-1 and TRBJ2-1; 7 of the junction bases match TRBD2. The clonotype comes from a woman between 18 and 29 years old in good health and CMV-seronegative. Sequenced input: PBMCs. The DNA sequence follows: TGTGCCAGCAGCTTATCGGCGGGGGCCTACAATGAGCAGTTCTTC. Translation gives CASSLSAGAYNEQFF.